These 24 T cell receptor beta chains were sequenced from one sample in a study of T cells after yellow fever vaccination. TCRdb fed the 5' RACE reads into MiXCR, producing one record per CDR3 protein. The sample shows more than 65,000 distinct CDR3 sequences, around 7.7% of them seen only once. The source material was CD8+ T cells sorted from PBMCs, sampled more than 8 days after the first yellow fever vaccination. The receptors shown here come from a man younger than 35 who received the YFV17D yellow fever vaccine.

This clonotype was observed at least ten times. The rearrangement links TRBV5-6 to TRBJ2-3; D unresolved. Trimming pared 0 bases from V and 0 bases from J, leaving 5 bases between. This CDR3 has 14 amino acids. The V gene's germline CDR1 is SGHDT and CDR2 YYEEEE. The CDR3 spells CASSLGRSTDTQYF. In DNA form, the CDR3 reads TGTGCCAGCAGCTTGGGACGCAGCACAGATACGCAGTATTTT.

Ten or more counts support this clonotype. The J gene is TRBJ1-2, the V gene TRBV19, with D perhaps matching TRBD1 (5 bases). This CDR3 has 15 residues. CDR1 and CDR2 (germline): LNHDA, SQIVND (reference sequence). V gave up 7 bases and J gave up 3 bases, with 18 bases separating them. The DNA for the CDR3 is TGTGCCAGTACCGATGGACAAGGGATCTACTATGGCTACACCTTC. This encodes CASTDGQGIYYGYTF.

This clonotype was detected many times. CDR3 coding DNA: TGTGCCAGCAGTTGGGGGGGTGGCTACACCTTC. It encodes CASSWGGGYTF. The chain couples TRBV12-3 or TRBV12-4 to TRBJ1-2, with a weak D call TRBD1 (5 bases). There are 11 residues in the CDR3. Trimming took 4 bases from V and 7 from J, leaving 7 bases between them.

In its sample, this clonotype was seen many times. The chain carries TRBV7-2 and TRBJ2-2; D unresolved. The ends were cut back, 4 bases at V and 6 bases at J, with 9 bases in the middle. Germline CDR1 reads SGHTA; CDR2 reads FQGNSA. This CDR3 contains 13 residues. In nucleotides, the CDR3 is TGTGCCAGCAGCTGGGTCGCACCCGGGGAGCTGTTTTTT. Encoded protein: CASSWVAPGELFF.

This chain joins TRBV4-1 and TRBJ2-1; 7 nucleotides line up with TRBD1. Per the germline V gene, CDR1 is MGHRA and CDR2 is YSYEKL. The CDR3 sequence is 16 residues long. J gave up 2 bases and V 3 bases, and 7 bases lay outside the gene matches. CDR3 DNA sequence: TGCGCCAGCAGCCACAGACAGGGTGCGACCTACAATGAGCAGTTCTTC. Encoded protein: CASSHRQGATYNEQFF.

This clonotype was detected ten times or more. The V and J genes are TRBV6-9 and TRBJ1-1; TRBD1 agrees at 11 bases. Germline CDR1 and CDR2: MNHGY and SVAAGI. The CDR3 contains 16 residues. The V segment lost 7 bases and the J segment 1 base; nucleotides outside the gene matches: 8. CDR3 protein: CASNYRDRGGNTEAFF. The CDR3 DNA is TGTGCCAGCAATTACCGGGACAGGGGGGGGAACACTGAAGCTTTCTTT.

At least ten counts were recorded for this clonotype. V gene TRBV24-1 combines with J gene TRBJ2-7; D may be TRBD2 (5 bases). The CDR3 has 16 amino acids. Trimming removed 5 bases at V and 0 bases at J, with 16 bases between. Germline values: CDR1 KGHDR, CDR2 SFDVKD. The CDR3 here is CATSVRTFYLSYEQYV. The CDR3 DNA is TGTGCCACCAGTGTTCGGACTTTCTACCTCTCCTACGAGCAGTACGTC.

Many counts were recorded for this clonotype. The chain carries TRBV12-3 or TRBV12-4 and TRBJ2-4; D call uncertain. The CDR3 totals 13 residues. V was clipped by 3 bases and J by 5 bases, with 8 bases between them. The CDR3 reads CASSLGSQNIQYF. For the CDR3, the DNA is TGTGCCAGCAGTTTGGGCAGTCAAAACATTCAGTACTTC.

A few counts support this clonotype. Sequence at one end of the junction differs from germline and may be a read error. V usage is TRBV7-6 and J usage is TRBJ2-3, with D maybe TRBD1 (5 bases). Germline V gene lookup returns CDR1 SGHVS and CDR2 FNYEAQ. This CDR3 region has 16 residues. The CDR3 sequence is CASSSERPGWMDTRYF. The CDR3 DNA sequence: TGTGCCAGCAGCTCCGAAAGGCCAGGGTGGATGGATACGCGGTATTTT. The full variable domain, with the rest looked up from reference TRBV7-6 and TRBJ2-3, is GAGVSQSPRYKVTKRGQDVALRCDPISGHVSLYWYRQALGQGPEFLTYFNYEAQQDKSGLPNDRFSAERPEGSISTLTIQRTEQRDSAMYRCASSSERPGWMDTRYFGPGTRLTVL.

This clonotype occurred many times. The CDR3 loop reads CASSEGTSTDTQYF. For the CDR3, the DNA is TGTGCCAGCAGTGAGGGAACTAGCACAGATACGCAGTATTTT. This chain uses TRBV6-4 with TRBJ2-3; D is unresolved. Looked up from germline, CDR1 is MRHNA and CDR2 is SNTAGT. Deletions cut 3 bases from V and 0 bases from J, with 7 bases between. CDR3 size: 14 residues.

This clonotype was detected many times. J is TRBJ2-3 and V is TRBV7-6, with 8 nucleotides matching TRBD2. Germline V lookup: CDR1 SGHVS, CDR2 FNYEAQ. V lost 4 bases to trimming and J lost 3 bases; unmatched junction nucleotides: 3. The CDR3 is 14 residues long. CDR3 coding DNA: TGTGCCAGCAGCTGGGCGGGGGGAACAGATACGCAGTATTTT. As protein: CASSWAGGTDTQYF.

This clonotype was counted between two and nine times. The CDR3 spells CASSQDRTRAPGYGYTF. As DNA, the CDR3 is TGCGCCAGCAGCCAAGATCGCACGCGGGCGCCGGGCTATGGCTACACCTTC. The chain recombines TRBV4-1 with TRBJ1-2; D is unclear. The CDR3 has 17 residues. Germline V gene data show CDR1 as MGHRA and CDR2 as YSYEKL. Trimming removed 0 bases from V and 4 bases from J, with 18 bases in between.

The chain recombines TRBV12-3 or TRBV12-4 with TRBJ1-2; no reliable D call. The CDR3 runs to 11 residues. V lost 3 bases and J 7 bases, leaving 6 bases between the germline ends. The chain's CDR3 is CASSLGSGYTF. As DNA, the CDR3 is TGTGCCAGCAGTTTGGGTTCTGGCTACACCTTC.

Points on this clonotype: This could be a read error, since a much larger clone is one nucleotide away. The chain uses TRBV6-5 and TRBJ2-3; D gene unclear. Germline V gene sequence: CDR1 MNHEY, CDR2 SVGAGI. The V gene lost 2 bases and the J gene lost 1 base, with 7 bases spanning the gap. This CDR3 contains 14 residues. The CDR3 reads CASSYRRGTDTQYF. Here the CDR3 DNA reads TGTGCCAGCAGTTACCGACGGGGCACAGATACGCAGTATTTT.

CDR3: CAISESDRRTGIYSGANVLTF. Here the CDR3 DNA reads TGTGCCATCAGTGAGTCCGACAGAAGGACAGGAATCTACTCTGGGGCCAACGTCCTGACTTTC. The chain recombines TRBV10-3 with TRBJ2-6; 7 nucleotides line up with TRBD1. The CDR3 has 21 amino acids. Germline trimming cut 0 bases from V and 0 bases from J; bases unmatched to any gene: 14. The germline CDR1 and CDR2 sequences are ENHRY and SYGVKD.

This clonotype appeared a few times. The chain has TRBV30 and TRBJ2-7; D perhaps matches TRBD1 (6 bases). With 8 bases removed from V and 7 bases from J, the gap between germline ends came to 12 bases. There are 10 residues in the CDR3. Germline CDR1 is GTSNPN and CDR2 is SVGIG (reference sequence). The CDR3 protein is CAGGSGEQYF. The CDR3 nucleotides are TGTGCCGGGGGCTCAGGGGAGCAGTACTTC.

This clonotype has ten or more counts. The chain has TRBV27 and TRBJ2-5; the D is unclear. Germline CDR1 MNHEY, CDR2 SMNVEV (reference sequence). The V end lost 6 bases, the J end lost 4 bases, and 12 bases lay between the germline ends. This CDR3 comprises 13 residues. The CDR3 reads CASSPQSRETQYF. Written as DNA, the CDR3 is TGTGCCAGCAGCCCCCAGTCCCGAGAGACCCAGTACTTC.

This clonotype has a handful of counts. The chain has TRBV4-1 and TRBJ1-5; no definite D call. This CDR3 region has 15 residues. V was clipped by 4 bases and J by 1 base, with 11 bases between them. Germline CDR1 is MGHRA and CDR2 is YSYEKL. In DNA, the CDR3 is TGCGCCAGCAGCCTTCGGGTTGGAAGCAATCAGCCCCAGCATTTT. It codes for CASSLRVGSNQPQHF.

This clonotype was observed at least ten times. This chain links TRBV5-1 with TRBJ2-1; possibly TRBD1 for D (5 bases). CDR3 length: 13 amino acids. Germline V gene data show CDR1 as SGHRS and CDR2 as YFSETQ. V was pared by 0 bases and J by 12 bases, with 13 bases between. The CDR3 protein is CASSLVGNRGQFF. The CDR3, as DNA: TGCGCCAGCAGCTTGGTAGGGAATAGGGGGCAGTTCTTC.

This clonotype was found many times. The rearrangement links TRBV9 to TRBJ2-2; no firm D call. Trimming stripped 3 bases from V and 2 bases from J, with 14 bases between. Germline-derived CDR1 and CDR2 are SGDLS and YYNGEE. The CDR3 covers 16 residues. The CDR3 DNA is TGTGCCAGCAGCGCGCGGACGGTCCTTAACACCGGGGAGCTGTTTTTT. It codes for CASSARTVLNTGELFF.

In its sample, this clonotype was seen a few times. The CDR3 reads CASSPSGGAVETQYF. The CDR3 DNA is TGCGCCAGCAGCCCTAGCGGGGGGGCCGTAGAGACCCAGTACTTC. The chain links TRBV4-1 to TRBJ2-5; 12 bases are a match to TRBD2. The CDR3 runs 15 residues. The V segment lost 4 bases and the J segment 4 bases; nucleotides outside the gene matches: 4. Germline V gene sequence: CDR1 MGHRA, CDR2 YSYEKL.

This clonotype was seen a few times. V and J are TRBV4-1 and TRBJ2-7; 10 nucleotides align to TRBD2. Germline V gene sequence: CDR1 MGHRA, CDR2 YSYEKL. The V gene end was trimmed by 1 base and the J gene end by 4 bases; junction bases not matched to a gene: 4. The length of the CDR3 is 15 residues. The CDR3 DNA follows: TGCGCCAGCAGCCAAGCTGAACTAGCGGGGTACGAGCAGTACTTC. Residues: CASSQAELAGYEQYF.

This clonotype has at least ten counts. This chain links TRBV6-2 or TRBV6-3 with TRBJ1-1; D unclear. The CDR3 is 13 amino acids. Germline CDR1 is MNHEY and CDR2 is SVGEGT. V lost 5 bases, J lost 1 base, and 8 bases lay in between. The CDR3 DNA follows: TGTGCCAGCAGTCTACATGAGAACACTGAAGCTTTCTTT. Protein: CASSLHENTEAFF.

The CDR3 coding sequence is TGCGCCAGCAGTTGGCGGGGCCGTGAAGCTTTCTTT. Protein product: CASSWRGREAFF. The V and J genes are TRBV5-1 and TRBJ1-1; D perhaps matches TRBD1 (5 bases). Deletions cut 5 bases from V and 7 bases from J, with 12 bases between. This CDR3 region has 12 residues. CDR1 SGHRS and CDR2 YFSETQ come from the germline V gene.